The 32 T cell receptor beta chains presented below share a single source sample, sequenced in a study of blood T cell repertoires in COVID-19. Profiled with immunoSEQ multiplex PCR; TCRdb holds only in-frame clones, not every one. The table shows about 300,000 clones, with about 86% occurring only once. Material for sequencing was peripheral blood. The receptors here all came from a woman aged 45-65 years with acute or convalescent COVID-19.

The chain uses TRBV27 and TRBJ2-7, with D perhaps matching TRBD1 (5 bases). The CDR3 consists of 13 residues. V was pared by 3 bases and J by 5 bases, with 11 bases between. CDR1 is MNHEY and CDR2 is SMNVEV in the germline V gene (reference sequence). CDR3 DNA: TGTGCCAGCAGTTTCTGGCAGGGTGACGAGCAGTACTTC. Protein product: CASSFWQGDEQYF.

The V call is TRBV6-4, the J call TRBJ1-1, with 10 bases that match TRBD1. The ends lost 6 bases at V and 5 bases at J; junction bases unmatched: 9. CDR1 MRHNA and CDR2 SNTAGT come from the germline V gene. There are 15 residues in the CDR3. The CDR3 protein is CASRVIPGQGTEAFF. CDR3 DNA sequence: TGTGCCAGCAGAGTCATCCCGGGACAGGGGACTGAAGCTTTCTTT.

The chain couples TRBV19 to TRBJ2-7, with TRBD2 as a possible D gene (6 bases). V lost 5 bases and J 6 bases, leaving 20 bases between the germline ends. The CDR3 contains 15 residues. Per germline, CDR1 LNHDA and CDR2 SQIVND (reference sequence). In nucleotides, the CDR3 is TGTGCCAGTAGTCTCCTCCCAGAGGGAGCGGGCGAGCAGTACTTC. It encodes CASSLLPEGAGEQYF.

This sequence joins TRBV9 and TRBJ2-5; TRBD2 matches 11 bases. Per germline, CDR1 SGDLS and CDR2 YYNGEE. J gave up 0 bases and V 6 bases, and 4 bases lay outside the gene matches. The CDR3 sequence is 15 residues long. The DNA of the CDR3 is TGTGCCAGCACCAGGACTAGCGGGCACCAAGAGACCCAGTACTTC. Amino acids: CASTRTSGHQETQYF.

The chain couples TRBV6-4 to TRBJ1-2, with D hard to call. The CDR3 has 15 residues. Germline V gene data show CDR1 as MRHNA and CDR2 as SNTAGT. V lost 6 bases and J 7 bases, leaving 21 bases between the germline ends. The CDR3 spells CASSENAADSGGYTF. DNA of the CDR3: TGTGCCAGCAGCGAAAATGCCGCGGACTCGGGTGGCTACACCTTC.

The genes are TRBV4-2 and TRBJ2-2; TRBD2 aligns across 7 bases. CDR1 is LGHNA and CDR2 is YNFKEQ in the germline V gene. V was pared by 0 bases and J by 8 bases, with 3 bases of the junction left unmatched. CDR3 size: 14 residues. As DNA, the CDR3 is TGTGCCAGCAGCCAAGAAGATAGCGGGGGGGAGCTGTTTTTT. Amino acids: CASSQEDSGGELFF.

V is TRBV6-5 and J is TRBJ2-7, with TRBD2 matching 8 bases. This CDR3 region has 12 residues. Unmatched junction bases numbered 2, after V lost 8 bases and J lost 2 bases. In germline, CDR1 is MNHEY, CDR2 SVGAGI. CDR3 nucleotide sequence: TGTGCCAGCTATAGCGGGGCCTACGAGCAGTACTTC. Amino acid sequence: CASYSGAYEQYF.

CDR3 residues: CASSKEEGLGGNTIYF. DNA for the CDR3: TGTGCCAGCAGCAAAGAGGAGGGACTAGGAGGAAACACCATATATTTT. This chain joins TRBV21-1 and TRBJ1-3. TRBV21-1 constitutes a pseudogene. CDR3 length: 16 amino acids.

The chain employs TRBV25-1 and TRBJ1-5, with 7 bases identical to TRBD1. Germline assignment: CDR1 MGHDK and CDR2 SYGVNS. J lost 8 bases, V lost 6 bases, and 10 bases had no gene match. The CDR3 runs 14 residues. CDR3 in amino acids: CASSLGQEVEPQHF. The CDR3 bases are TGTGCCAGCAGCCTCGGACAGGAGGTTGAGCCCCAGCATTTT.

In this sample, this clone turned up once. This chain links TRBV5-4 with TRBJ2-5; TRBD2 matches at 12 bases. V lost 4 bases and J lost 2; bases outside the gene matches: 6. The CDR3 runs 16 residues. Germline CDR1 is SGHNT and CDR2 is YYREEE (reference sequence). This CDR3 is CASSPRLAGEQETQYF. The CDR3 DNA sequence: TGTGCCAGCAGCCCCCGACTAGCGGGAGAGCAAGAGACCCAGTACTTC.

The V gene is TRBV29-1, the J gene TRBJ2-5; 9 bases line up with TRBD1. From germline, CDR1 is SQVTM and CDR2 ANQGSEA. The CDR3 contains 14 residues. With 1 base clipped from V and 1 base from J, the junction kept 1 base outside the gene matches. The CDR3 protein is CSVEGDRAQETQYF. The CDR3 nucleotides read TGCAGCGTTGAAGGGGACAGGGCCCAAGAGACCCAGTACTTC.

With regard to this clone: Other DNA sequences in this sample translate to the same CDR3. The chain combines TRBV19 with TRBJ1-2; the D is unclear. CDR1 and CDR2 from the germline V gene are LNHDA and SQIVND (reference sequence). CDR3 length: 13 residues. V lost 1 base and J 1 base, leaving 4 bases between the germline ends. This CDR3 is CASSIGLNYGYTF. CDR3 sequence (DNA): TGTGCCAGTAGTATAGGGCTTAACTATGGCTACACCTTC.

This clone was observed a single time. The rearrangement links TRBV19 to TRBJ2-7; TRBD2 matches at 13 bases. After removal of 8 bases from V and 9 bases from J, the junction contained 13 bases not matched to a gene. Looked up from germline, CDR1 is LNHDA and CDR2 is SQIVND (reference sequence). This CDR3 contains 15 residues. DNA for the CDR3: TGTGCCAGTGGACCCGCGGGACTAGCGGGGCCAGGGCAGTACTTC. Translated, it gives CASGPAGLAGPGQYF.

This chain uses TRBV27 with TRBJ2-7; D gene uncertain. With 5 bases removed from V and 0 bases from J, the gap between germline ends came to 5 bases. Germline-derived CDR1 and CDR2 are MNHEY and SMNVEV (reference sequence). The CDR3 runs 12 residues. The CDR3 DNA is TGTGCCAGCAGTATCTTCTCCTACGAGCAGTACTTC. Translation: CASSIFSYEQYF.

The J gene is TRBJ2-2, the V gene TRBV10-3; D is perhaps TRBD1 (5 bases). This CDR3 has 15 amino acids. V lost 6 bases, J lost 4 bases, and 15 bases lay in between. Germline lookup yields CDR1 ENHRY and CDR2 SYGVKD. The CDR3: CAISDPREGTGELFF. The CDR3 DNA is TGTGCCATCAGCGACCCCAGGGAAGGCACCGGGGAGCTGTTTTTT.

Many counts were recorded for this clone. V usage is TRBV6-6 and J usage is TRBJ1-3; TRBD1 might be the D (5 bases). The germline CDR1 and CDR2 sequences are MNHNY and SVGAGI (reference sequence). The CDR3 consists of 14 residues. V lost 4 bases and J lost 4, with 11 bases in between. CDR3 residues: CASSSEGTGNTIYF. Here the CDR3 DNA reads TGTGCCAGCAGTTCGGAGGGGACCGGAAACACCATATATTTT.

The rearrangement links TRBV20-1 to TRBJ2-2; tentatively, D is TRBD2 (6 bases). CDR3 length equals 11 residues. Germline assignment: CDR1 DFQATT and CDR2 SNEGSKA (reference sequence). Trimming took off 6 bases at V and 6 bases at J, with 8 bases between the two ends. CDR3 sequence reads: CSAASAGELFF. The CDR3 nucleotides read TGCAGTGCAGCTAGCGCCGGGGAGCTGTTTTTT.

The V call is TRBV5-6, the J call TRBJ2-1; 8 bases are shared with TRBD1. CDR3 size: 15 residues. In germline, CDR1 is SGHDT, CDR2 YYEEEE. Trimming removed 0 bases from V and 6 bases from J; junction bases left unmatched: 5. The CDR3 spells CASSLAGQGANEQFF. In nucleotides, the CDR3 is TGTGCCAGCAGCTTGGCCGGCCAGGGGGCCAATGAGCAGTTCTTC.

This chain links TRBV2 with TRBJ2-1, with TRBD2 identical over 8 bases. The CDR3 is 17 residues long. Germline V lookup: CDR1 SNHLY, CDR2 FYNNEI. The ends lost 5 bases at V and 5 bases at J; junction bases unmatched: 14. CDR3 DNA: TGTGCCAGCAGTCTGTGGGCTAGCGGGCCTCCAGACAATGAGCAGTTCTTC. It is translated as CASSLWASGPPDNEQFF.

In nucleotides, the CDR3 is TGTGCCAGCAGTTTACGGGGTATTGAAGCTTTCTTT. Its translation is CASSLRGIEAFF. The chain combines TRBV28 with TRBJ1-1, with D unresolved. Germline V CDR1 and CDR2: MDHEN, SYDVKM. V dropped 2 bases and J dropped 7 bases, with 8 bases sitting between them. The CDR3 is 12 amino acids.

The genes are TRBV5-8 and TRBJ1-2; D possibly corresponds to TRBD1 (6 bases). CDR1 and CDR2 from the germline V gene are SGHTS and YDEGEE. V was trimmed by 3 bases and J by 4 bases, leaving 22 bases between them. The CDR3 runs to 17 residues. For the CDR3, the DNA is TGTGCCAGCAGCTCACGCGACAGGTCTACAAGTATCTATGGCTACACCTTC. Protein sequence: CASSSRDRSTSIYGYTF.

The chain combines TRBV24-1 with TRBJ2-2; TRBD2 might be the D (6 bases). CDR1 is KGHDR, CDR2 SFDVKD, per germline. This CDR3 region has 12 residues. V dropped 7 bases and J dropped 7 bases, with 9 bases sitting between them. Here the CDR3 DNA reads TGTGCCACCAGCGGGGGTTTCGGGGAGCTGTTTTTT. Translated: CATSGGFGELFF.

V is TRBV5-6 and J is TRBJ2-5; 7 bases are shared with TRBD1. J lost 5 bases, V lost 4 bases, and 8 bases had no gene match. This CDR3 has 14 amino acids. CDR1 is SGHDT, CDR2 YYEEEE, per germline. The CDR3 sequence is CASSRSGQRETQYF. DNA for the CDR3: TGTGCCAGCAGCCGCTCGGGACAGAGGGAGACCCAGTACTTC.

The genes are TRBV6-1 and TRBJ2-5, with 12 nucleotides matching TRBD2. V lost 2 bases to trimming and J lost 5 bases; unmatched junction nucleotides: 3. Germline V CDR1 and CDR2: MNHNS, SASEGT. CDR3 length: 15 amino acids. DNA for the CDR3: TGTGCCAGCAGTGAATCCGGGACTAGCGGGGAGACCCAGTACTTC. Protein sequence: CASSESGTSGETQYF.

V usage is TRBV18 and J usage is TRBJ1-5; no reliable D call. The CDR3 runs 13 residues. Germline V gene sequence: CDR1 KGHSH, CDR2 LQKENI. The V gene lost 0 bases and the J gene lost 7 bases, with 7 bases spanning the gap. CDR3 region: CASSPPSGQPQHF. The CDR3 DNA is TGTGCCAGCTCACCACCCAGCGGGCAGCCCCAGCATTTT.

The rearrangement links TRBV19 to TRBJ1-3, with D unresolved. V lost 5 bases and J 0 bases, leaving 11 bases between the germline ends. This CDR3 has 15 amino acids. Germline V gene lookup returns CDR1 LNHDA and CDR2 SQIVND (reference sequence). The DNA of the CDR3 is TGTGCCAGTAGTCCCCGACGGAGCTCTGGAAACACCATATATTTT. This sequence encodes CASSPRRSSGNTIYF.

This chain connects TRBV11-2 to TRBJ1-2; the D is unclear. The V gene lost 5 bases and the J gene lost 5 bases, with 9 bases spanning the gap. CDR1 and CDR2 from the germline V gene are SGHAT and FQNNGV. The CDR3 runs to 12 residues. The CDR3 sequence: CASSIRYYGYTF. In DNA, the CDR3 is TGTGCCAGCAGCATACGCTATTATGGCTACACCTTC.

The chain uses TRBV30 and TRBJ2-2; possible D gene TRBD2, 7 bases. The CDR3 sequence is 12 residues long. From germline, CDR1 is GTSNPN and CDR2 SVGIG (reference sequence). Trimming removed 7 bases at V and 5 bases at J, with 11 bases between. CDR3 residues: CALRGGTGELFF. The CDR3 region has the DNA TGTGCCTTGAGGGGGGGGACCGGGGAGCTGTTTTTT. Based on the CDR3 plus reference TRBV30 and TRBJ2-2, the full variable domain is SQTIHQWPATLVQPVGSPLSLECTVEGTSNPNLYWYRQAAGRGLQLLFYSVGIGQISSEVPQNLSASRPQDRQFILSSKKLLLSDSGFYLCALRGGTGELFFGEGSRLTVL.

V is TRBV23-1 and J is TRBJ2-6; 8 positions match TRBD1. TRBV23-1 is flagged as an ORF with uncertain function. This CDR3 comprises 17 residues. V shed 4 bases, J shed 4 bases, and the junction held 9 bases outside the gene matches. The CDR3 bases are TGCGCCAGCAGTCCGACCTGGACAGGGTCCGGGGCCAACGTCCTGACTTTC. This codes for CASSPTWTGSGANVLTF.

The chain employs TRBV23-1 and TRBJ1-5; D call uncertain. TRBV23-1 is flagged as an ORF with uncertain function. Trimming stripped 9 bases from V and 0 bases from J, with 9 bases between. This CDR3 region has 13 residues. Written as DNA, the CDR3 is TGCGCCAGTAGCTACAATAGCAATCAGCCCCAGCATTTT. It yields the protein CASSYNSNQPQHF.

This chain connects TRBV5-1 to TRBJ2-3; 10 bases are shared with TRBD2. CDR3 length: 14 residues. J lost 5 bases, V lost 6 bases, and 6 bases had no gene match. In germline, CDR1 is SGHRS, CDR2 YFSETQ. The CDR3 DNA follows: TGCGCCAGCAAGCGGGGGGGCCAGGGAGATACGCAGTATTTT. Translating it yields CASKRGGQGDTQYF.

CDR3: CASSPRQGIQETQYF. For the CDR3, the DNA is TGCGCCAGCAGCCCGAGACAGGGGATCCAAGAGACCCAGTACTTC. The chain combines TRBV5-1 with TRBJ2-5; 8 bases are a match to TRBD1. Looked up from germline, CDR1 is SGHRS and CDR2 is YFSETQ. This CDR3 has 15 residues. V trimming: 4 bases; J trimming: 1 base; junction bases outside the gene matches: 6.